The subject of this entry is one TCR beta chain. No antigen is known for it. Per-nucleotide qualities are absent, and no much larger clonotype sits a single base away. The V end loses 1 base and the J end loses 0 bases, and a stretch of 6 bases separates them. The CDR3, cysteine through phenylalanine, is 14 amino acids long. Only the CDR3 DNA is retained, 42 bases long and in frame from the first base. The germline V gene sets CDR1 to SGHAT and CDR2 to FQNNGV. Library construction relied on the immunoSEQ multiplex PCR assay. For the multiplex PCR, a mixture combining 60 forward primers for TCR Vbeta segments and 13 reverse primers for TCR Jbeta segments was used. A multiplex PCR assay on genomic DNA amplified the CDR3 region of rearranged TCR beta genes. Amplified TCR beta libraries were sequenced as 87-base-pair reads on the Illumina HiSeq System. Concerning the study's data processing: In a later analysis, 80 million or so unique TCR beta chains were counted across the 650 to 750 repertoires, and around 10 million of these chains were shared by at least two donors. Raw reads were error-corrected and collapsed into unique sequences by a nearest-neighbor algorithm in which closely related sequences were merged to remove PCR and sequencing errors. Alignment of CDR3 sequences to IMGT reference sequences was used to assign V, D and J gene segments. For a sequence to be retained, a match of at least six nucleotides was required to both a V gene segment and a J gene segment. A rearrangement was called productive if the CDR3 had no stop codons and remained in frame with V and J, and every other rearrangement was called non-productive. Following IMGT convention, CDR3 was defined as the stretch from the second conserved V-encoded cysteine up to the conserved J-encoded phenylalanine. In an earlier analysis of roughly 580 of the donors, sequences lacking an unambiguous match to a single V gene segment were excluded. In an earlier analysis of some 590 of the donors, a V segment was called functional when productive rearrangements were above 56.7%, and segregating when the standard deviation between donors exceeded 5%. To diagnose cytomegalovirus status from the catalog of TCR beta chain sequences, a statistical classification framework was built. In a later analysis, TCR nucleotide sequences were compared against IMGT/GENE-DB human TR gene sequences so that V and J genes could be assigned. Using the TCRdist pipeline, a later analysis assigned CDR3 sequences along with most-parsimonious VDJ recombination scenarios. A later analysis defined each TCR beta chain by its CDR3 amino acid sequence plus V-gene family, and excluded reads lacking a unique V-gene family. To address suspected cross-contamination and a sequencing artifact, a later analysis removed over 500 highly shared, low-generation-probability nucleotide sequences. A later analysis calculated a clonal expansion index for each public chain from normalized within-repertoire ranks of inferred template counts. In a later analysis, generation probabilities were computed using a VDJ recombination model fitted to out-of-frame rearrangements, and the results were checked against IGoR. In a later analysis, TCR-TCR, TCR-HLA and TCR-CMV co-occurrence was scored with hypergeometric tests, and a repertoire-size bias correction was applied to TCR pairs. To estimate false discovery rates, a later analysis permuted the HLA or CMV assignments 20 times. In a later analysis, co-occurring TCRs were grouped using DBSCAN, and TCRdist sequence similarity was added for clustering within HLA-allele-positive subsets. Repertoires with fewer than 30,000 or more than 120,000 public chains, plus five repertoires with anomalous nucleotide sharing, were excluded from co-occurrence clustering. The table was pulled from immuneACCESS by TCRdb, which kept in-frame rearrangements only. Such tables lose some clones; where checked, under half of the loss comes from unresolved V genes, and the rest has no known cause. V and J calls and clone size are given by that table; D and trimming were obtained from the DNA. This sample lists about 150,000 clones; more than 65% were detected once. The ten most abundant clones make up about 6.8% of the sample.

The data belong to a study of cytomegalovirus exposure and HLA in healthy donors (dated by TCRdb to about 2017). Regarding the research as a whole: In an earlier analysis of under 600 of the donors, 276 Gb of sequence data and 100 million or so unique TCR beta sequences from roughly 190 million T cells were reported. Roughly 300 gigabases of sequencing data and tens of millions of unique TCR sequences were included in an early release covering under 650 HLA-typed donors. Of the roughly 400 genotyped donors, over 70% fell in the genetic ancestry cluster associated with self-reported Caucasian donors. The study aimed to test whether cataloging public T cell receptors could reveal signatures of past pathogen exposure. The study used immunosequencing to profile the T cell repertoires of hundreds of subjects and linked those repertoires to cytomegalovirus serostatus. Besides the first cohort of 550 to 750 subjects, a separate validation cohort made up of 120 different subjects was used. High-throughput TCR immunosequencing, statistical association of individual TCRs with disease status, and machine learning were combined to predict cytomegalovirus infection status. To study patterns of TCR occurrence, a later analysis re-analyzed previously published TCR beta repertoires from 600 to 750 donors and added high-resolution HLA genotyping. Rather than drawing on any new phenotypic data, the later analysis identified candidate immune exposures from TCR beta sequences and the way those sequences occurred across donors. An earlier analysis of some 500 of the donors used high-throughput TCR beta sequencing to judge whether each TCR beta V gene segment behaved as functional or pseudogenic. Donor age, sex, ethnicity and CMV serostatus were compiled together with the repertoire data. A later genetic analysis used genome-wide SNP genotypes for about 60% of the 666 donors, treating that subset as a discovery cohort. Every discovery cohort repertoire had been produced on one sequencing platform. Both class I and class II loci were covered by HLA typing, at four-digit resolution. Typing coverage differed by locus: A, B, C, DRB1 and DQB1 were typed in roughly 620-630 donors, DQA1 in 522, DPA1 in 600 to 610, and DPB1 in 400 to 490. Roughly 5 DR-DQ haplotypes were treated as single units for association and clustering because of strong linkage in the cohort. On average, around 240,000 unique TCR beta nucleotide sequences were sequenced per donor among some 420 genotyped donors of the cohort, with 15% to 20% of those sequences being non-productive. The paper's findings and limits, for the study overall: Most TCR sequences were seen in very few donors, while some public TCRs were found in many individuals. Because HLA typing was unavailable for some donors at each locus, only the typed subset was used in association tests. V-gene and J-gene trimming of TCR beta chains was associated with a missense DCLRE1C variant in a later genetic analysis, and the association was replicated in an independent cohort. The presence/absence analyses assumed that sequencing depth was roughly uniform across donors, and that assumption may not be true. A cluster of highly shared sequence variants was judged likely to be a technical artifact of the sequencing pipeline. Because the 87-base-pair reads could not distinguish some IMGT-functional V segments, including TRBV6-2 and TRBV6-3, those segments were excluded. In a later analysis, TCR association rates were found to vary across HLA loci, with the most associated TCRs seen for DRB1 alleles and the fewest for HLA-C alleles. In a later analysis, several top co-occurrence clusters were reported to appear linked to parvovirus B19, influenza, CMV and Epstein-Barr virus. In a later analysis, some 17,000 TCR beta sequences were associated with specific HLA alleles at a false discovery rate of 0.05. CMV serostatus was the only immune exposure information available for the cohort. A later analysis found that HLA-associated TCR beta chains were more clonally expanded and had lower generation probabilities than equally common non-associated chains. The authors suggested that the approach could potentially be extended to other disease states and immunological phenotypes. The study gave a list of some 150 TCR beta chains associated with cytomegalovirus. A further reported finding was that TCR beta sequences accurately predicted the HLA-A and HLA-B alleles for most subjects in the first cohort. In this cohort, only TCR beta chains were sequenced, and detectable features were limited by the absence of alpha or paired-chain data. Correlated functional status among segregating V segments might be attributable to linkage disequilibrium, but an unknown experimental factor could not be ruled out. An earlier analysis of approximately 530 of the donors showed that most TCR beta V segments appeared in productive rearrangements either about 87% or about 30% of the time, which broadly matched IMGT annotations. According to a later analysis, most CMV-associated TCR beta chains appeared to be HLA-restricted, and the HLA associations seemed to be driven largely by CMV exposure. In both the original and validation cohorts, the classifier was reported to diagnose cytomegalovirus status with high specificity and sensitivity. Compared with the 666-donor mean, donors in an Asian-associated ancestry cluster had fewer N-insertions in productive TCRs, according to a later genetic analysis. In vitro tests confirmed that a few of the cytomegalovirus-associated TCR beta chains recognize cytomegalovirus antigens. Because counts were too low, seventeen rarely observed V segments, including chromosome 9 orphons, were excluded from the earlier analysis of several hundred of the donors. When HLA alleles, especially DR and DQ, strongly co-occurred, TCR associations were difficult to assign to individual alleles.

The cohort consisted of 666 healthy bone marrow donors. At the time of sampling, all cohort members were nominally healthy, though unrecorded immune exposures were likely present. The donor was CMV seropositive and belonged to the group of 250 to 300 seropositive cohort members. A peripheral blood sample was collected from each donor, and TCR beta sequencing was performed on peripheral blood mononuclear cells. Genomic DNA was extracted from the blood cell samples with the Qiagen DNeasy Blood Extraction Kit. Sequenced input: PBMCs. The clonotype was recovered from a man aged 45-65 years in good health and CMV-seropositive. Recombination connected TRBV11-2 to TRBJ2-5; the best D guess is TRBD2, with 5 bases matching. The encoded CDR3 is CASSLGLNQETQYF. The DNA sequence is given as TGTGCCAGCAGCTTAGGACTAAACCAAGAGACCCAGTACTTC.